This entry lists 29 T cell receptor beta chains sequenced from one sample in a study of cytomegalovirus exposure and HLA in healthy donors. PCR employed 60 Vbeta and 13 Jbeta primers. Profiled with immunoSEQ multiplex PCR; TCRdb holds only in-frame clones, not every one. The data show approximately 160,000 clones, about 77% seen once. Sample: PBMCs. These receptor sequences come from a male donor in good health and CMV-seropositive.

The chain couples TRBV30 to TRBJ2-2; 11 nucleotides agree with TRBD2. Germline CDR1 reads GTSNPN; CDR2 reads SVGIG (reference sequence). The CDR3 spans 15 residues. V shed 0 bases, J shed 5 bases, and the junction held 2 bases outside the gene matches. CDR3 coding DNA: TGTGCCTGGAGTGTACCTAGCGGGGGGACCGGGGAGCTGTTTTTT. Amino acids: CAWSVPSGGTGELFF. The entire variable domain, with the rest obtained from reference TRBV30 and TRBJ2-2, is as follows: SQTIHQWPATLVQPVGSPLSLECTVEGTSNPNLYWYRQAAGRGLQLLFYSVGIGQISSEVPQNLSASRPQDRQFILSSKKLLLSDSGFYLCAWSVPSGGTGELFFGEGSRLTVL.

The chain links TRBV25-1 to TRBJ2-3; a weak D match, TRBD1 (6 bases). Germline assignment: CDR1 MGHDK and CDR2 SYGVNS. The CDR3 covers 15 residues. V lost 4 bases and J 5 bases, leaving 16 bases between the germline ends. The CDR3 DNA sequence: TGTGCCAGCAGTGGAACTGGGGGCTATGGAGATACGCAGTATTTT. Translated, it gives CASSGTGGYGDTQYF.

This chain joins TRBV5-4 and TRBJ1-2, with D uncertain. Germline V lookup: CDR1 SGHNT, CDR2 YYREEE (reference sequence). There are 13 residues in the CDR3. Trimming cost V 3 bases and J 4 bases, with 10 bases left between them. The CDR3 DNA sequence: TGTGCCAGCAGCTGGGAGGGTAGCTATGGCTACACCTTC. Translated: CASSWEGSYGYTF.

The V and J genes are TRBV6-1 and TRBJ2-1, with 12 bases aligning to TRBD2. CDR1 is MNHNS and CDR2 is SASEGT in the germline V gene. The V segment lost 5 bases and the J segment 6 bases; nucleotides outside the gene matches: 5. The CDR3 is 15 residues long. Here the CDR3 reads CASSPSGGGPNEQFF. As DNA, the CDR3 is TGTGCCAGCAGTCCTAGCGGGGGGGGGCCCAATGAGCAGTTCTTC.

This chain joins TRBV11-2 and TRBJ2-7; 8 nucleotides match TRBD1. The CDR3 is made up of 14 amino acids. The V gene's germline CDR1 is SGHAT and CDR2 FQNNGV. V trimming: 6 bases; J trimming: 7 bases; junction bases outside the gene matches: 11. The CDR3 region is CASRTGERLGEQYF. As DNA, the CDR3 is TGTGCCAGCAGGACAGGGGAGAGACTAGGAGAGCAGTACTTC.

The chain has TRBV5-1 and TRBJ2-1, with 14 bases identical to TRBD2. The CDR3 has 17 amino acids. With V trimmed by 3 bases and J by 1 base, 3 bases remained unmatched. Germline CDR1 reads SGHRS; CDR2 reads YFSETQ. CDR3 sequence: CASSWGLAGVSYNEQFF. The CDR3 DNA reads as TGCGCCAGCAGCTGGGGACTAGCGGGGGTTTCCTACAATGAGCAGTTCTTC.

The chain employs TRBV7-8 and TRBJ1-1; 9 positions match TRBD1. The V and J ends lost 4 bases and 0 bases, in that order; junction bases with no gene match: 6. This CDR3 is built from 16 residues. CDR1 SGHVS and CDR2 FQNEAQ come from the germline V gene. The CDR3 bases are TGTGCCAGCAGCTACACAGGGGGCGGGGTGAACACTGAAGCTTTCTTT. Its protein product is CASSYTGGGVNTEAFF.

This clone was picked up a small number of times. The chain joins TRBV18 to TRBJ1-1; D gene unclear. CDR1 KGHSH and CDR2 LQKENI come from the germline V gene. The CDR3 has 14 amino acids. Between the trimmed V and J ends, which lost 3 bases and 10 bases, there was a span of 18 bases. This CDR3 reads CASSPQLKKEGAFF. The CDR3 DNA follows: TGTGCCAGCTCACCGCAACTTAAAAAGGAGGGAGCTTTCTTT.

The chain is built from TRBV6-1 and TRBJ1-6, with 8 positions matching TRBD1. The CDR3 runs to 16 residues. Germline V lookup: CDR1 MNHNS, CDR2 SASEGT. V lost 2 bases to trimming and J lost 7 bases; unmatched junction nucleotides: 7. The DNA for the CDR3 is TGTGCCAGCAGTGAATACCCCGGGACAGGCAATTCACCCCTCCACTTT. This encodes CASSEYPGTGNSPLHF.

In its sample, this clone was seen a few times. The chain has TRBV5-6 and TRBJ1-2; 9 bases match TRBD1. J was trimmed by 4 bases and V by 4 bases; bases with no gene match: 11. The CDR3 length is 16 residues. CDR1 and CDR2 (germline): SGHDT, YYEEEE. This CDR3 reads CASSSTPGQGVYGYTF. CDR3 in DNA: TGTGCCAGCAGCAGTACTCCGGGACAGGGCGTCTATGGCTACACCTTC.

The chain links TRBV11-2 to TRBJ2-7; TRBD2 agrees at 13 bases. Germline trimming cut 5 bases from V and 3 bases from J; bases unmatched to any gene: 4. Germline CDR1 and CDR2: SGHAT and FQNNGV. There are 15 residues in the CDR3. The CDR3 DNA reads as TGTGCCAGCAGCAAGGGACTAGCGGGGCTCTACGAGCAGTACTTC. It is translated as CASSKGLAGLYEQYF.

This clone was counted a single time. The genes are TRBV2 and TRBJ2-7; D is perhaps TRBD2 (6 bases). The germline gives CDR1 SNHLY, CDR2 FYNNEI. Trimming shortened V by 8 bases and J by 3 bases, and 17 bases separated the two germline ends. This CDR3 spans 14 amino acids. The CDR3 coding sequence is TGTGCCAGCGGGGGTTCCGGGGGTTACTACGAGCAGTACTTC. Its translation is CASGGSGGYYEQYF. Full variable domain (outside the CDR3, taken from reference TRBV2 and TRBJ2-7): EPEVTQTPSHQVTQMGQEVILRCVPISNHLYFYWYRQILGQKVEFLVSFYNNEISEKSEIFDDQFSVERPDGSNFTLKIRSTKLEDSAMYFCASGGSGGYYEQYFGPGTRLTVT.

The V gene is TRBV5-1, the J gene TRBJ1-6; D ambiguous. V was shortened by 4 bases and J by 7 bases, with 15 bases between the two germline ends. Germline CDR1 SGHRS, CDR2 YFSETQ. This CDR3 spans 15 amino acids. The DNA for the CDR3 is TGCGCCAGCAGCCCATTCGATTCCACAAATTCACCCCTCCACTTT. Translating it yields CASSPFDSTNSPLHF. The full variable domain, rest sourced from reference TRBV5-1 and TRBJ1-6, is KAGVTQTPRYLIKTRGQQVTLSCSPISGHRSVSWYQQTPGQGLQFLFEYFSETQRNKGNFPGRFSGRQFSNSRSEMNVSTLELGDSALYLCASSPFDSTNSPLHFGNGTRLTVT.

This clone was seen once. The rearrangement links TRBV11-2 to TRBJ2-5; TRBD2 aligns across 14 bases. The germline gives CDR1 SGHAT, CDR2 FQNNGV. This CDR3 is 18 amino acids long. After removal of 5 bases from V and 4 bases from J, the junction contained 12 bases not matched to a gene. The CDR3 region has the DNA TGTGCCAGCAGCCCGGGGACTAGCGGGGGTATAATACGAGAGACCCAGTACTTC. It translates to CASSPGTSGGIIRETQYF.

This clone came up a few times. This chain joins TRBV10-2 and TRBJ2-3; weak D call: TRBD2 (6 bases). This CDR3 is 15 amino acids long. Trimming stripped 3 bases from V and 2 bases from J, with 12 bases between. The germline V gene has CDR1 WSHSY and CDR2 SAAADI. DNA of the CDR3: TGCGCCAGCAGTGACGGGGGTCCTTCCACAGATACGCAGTATTTT. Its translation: CASSDGGPSTDTQYF.

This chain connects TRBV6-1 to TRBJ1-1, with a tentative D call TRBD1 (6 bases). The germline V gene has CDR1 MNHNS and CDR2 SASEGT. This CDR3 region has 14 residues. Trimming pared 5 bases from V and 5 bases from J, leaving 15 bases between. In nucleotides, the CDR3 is TGTGCCAGCAGTCGGGGGGGCAGAGGTACTGAAGCTTTCTTT. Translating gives CASSRGGRGTEAFF.

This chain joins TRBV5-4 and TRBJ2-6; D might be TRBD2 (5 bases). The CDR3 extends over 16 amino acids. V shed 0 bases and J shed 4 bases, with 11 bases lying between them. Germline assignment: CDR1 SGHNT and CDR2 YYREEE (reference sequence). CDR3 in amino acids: CASSLVPRAGANVLTF. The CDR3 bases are TGTGCCAGCAGCTTGGTCCCGAGGGCCGGGGCCAACGTCCTGACTTTC. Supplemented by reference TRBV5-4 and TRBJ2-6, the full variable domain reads ETGVTQSPTHLIKTRGQQVTLRCSSQSGHNTVSWYQQALGQGPQFIFQYYREEENGRGNFPPRFSGLQFPNYSSELNVNALELDDSALYLCASSLVPRAGANVLTFGAGSRLTVL.

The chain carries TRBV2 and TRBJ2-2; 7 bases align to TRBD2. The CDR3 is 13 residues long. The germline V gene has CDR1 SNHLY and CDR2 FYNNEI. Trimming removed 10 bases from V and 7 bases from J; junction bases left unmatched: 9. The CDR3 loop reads CATREEHGGELFF. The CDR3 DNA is TGTGCCACCCGGGAGGAGCATGGCGGGGAGCTGTTTTTT.

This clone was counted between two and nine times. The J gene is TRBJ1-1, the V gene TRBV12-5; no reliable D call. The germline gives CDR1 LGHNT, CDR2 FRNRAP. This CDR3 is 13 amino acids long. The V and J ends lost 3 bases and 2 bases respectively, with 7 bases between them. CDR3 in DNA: TGTGCTAGTGGTTTAAGCTCTAACACTGAAGCTTTCTTT. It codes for CASGLSSNTEAFF. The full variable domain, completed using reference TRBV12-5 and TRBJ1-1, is DARVTQTPRHKVTEMGQEVTMRCQPILGHNTVFWYRQTMMQGLELLAYFRNRAPLDDSGMPKDRFSAEMPDATLATLKIQPSEPRDSAVYFCASGLSSNTEAFFGQGTRLTVV.

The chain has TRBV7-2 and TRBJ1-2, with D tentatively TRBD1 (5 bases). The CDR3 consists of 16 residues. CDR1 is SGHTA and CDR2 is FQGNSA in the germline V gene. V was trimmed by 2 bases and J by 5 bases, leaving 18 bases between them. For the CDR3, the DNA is TGTGCCAGCAGCTTAAGGGCAGGGCCTCCTCCATATGGCTACACCTTC. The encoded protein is CASSLRAGPPPYGYTF. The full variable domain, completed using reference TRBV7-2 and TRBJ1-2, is GAGVSQSPSNKVTEKGKDVELRCDPISGHTALYWYRQSLGQGLEFLIYFQGNSAPDKSGLPSDRFSAERTGGSVSTLTIQRTQQEDSAVYLCASSLRAGPPPYGYTFGSGTRLTVV.

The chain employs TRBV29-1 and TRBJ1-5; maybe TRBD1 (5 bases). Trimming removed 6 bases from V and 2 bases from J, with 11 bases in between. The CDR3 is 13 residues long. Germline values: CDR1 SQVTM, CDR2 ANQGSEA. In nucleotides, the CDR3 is TGCAGCGTCAAAATAGGGGGCAATCAGCCCCAGCATTTT. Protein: CSVKIGGNQPQHF.

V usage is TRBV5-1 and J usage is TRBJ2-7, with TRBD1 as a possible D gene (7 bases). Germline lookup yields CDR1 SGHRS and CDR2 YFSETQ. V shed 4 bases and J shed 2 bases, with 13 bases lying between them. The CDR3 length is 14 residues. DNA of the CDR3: TGCGCCAGCAGCCCCGGGGGACAGACCTACGAGCAGTACTTC. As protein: CASSPGGQTYEQYF.

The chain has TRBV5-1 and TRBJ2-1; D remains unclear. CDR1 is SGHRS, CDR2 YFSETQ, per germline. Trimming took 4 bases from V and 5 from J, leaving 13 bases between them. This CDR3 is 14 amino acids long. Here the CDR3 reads CASSHVADDNEQFF. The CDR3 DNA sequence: TGCGCCAGCAGCCACGTGGCAGATGACAATGAGCAGTTCTTC.

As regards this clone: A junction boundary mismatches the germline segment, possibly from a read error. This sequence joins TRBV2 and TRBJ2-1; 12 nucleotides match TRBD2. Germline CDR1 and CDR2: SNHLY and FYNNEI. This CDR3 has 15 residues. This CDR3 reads CASRELAGGYNEQFF. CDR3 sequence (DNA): TGTGCCAGCCGTGAACTAGCGGGGGGATACAATGAGCAGTTCTTC. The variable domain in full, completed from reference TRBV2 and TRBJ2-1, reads EPEVTQTPSHQVTQMGQEVILRCVPISNHLYFYWYRQILGQKVEFLVSFYNNEISEKSEIFDDQFSVERPDGSNFTLKIRSTKLEDSAMYFCASRELAGGYNEQFFGPGTRLTVL.

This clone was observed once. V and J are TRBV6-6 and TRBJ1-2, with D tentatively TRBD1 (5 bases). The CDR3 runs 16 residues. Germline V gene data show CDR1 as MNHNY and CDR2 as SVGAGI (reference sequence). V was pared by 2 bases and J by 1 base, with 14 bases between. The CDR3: CASSYATDTLNYGYTF. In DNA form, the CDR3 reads TGTGCCAGCAGTTACGCGACAGACACGCTTAACTATGGCTACACCTTC.

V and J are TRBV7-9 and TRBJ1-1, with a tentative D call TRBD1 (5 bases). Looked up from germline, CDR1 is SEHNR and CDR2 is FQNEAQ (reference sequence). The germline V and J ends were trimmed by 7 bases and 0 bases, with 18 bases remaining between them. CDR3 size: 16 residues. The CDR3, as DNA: TGTGCCAGCATCCTGGATGGTTGGGGGGTGAACACTGAAGCTTTCTTT. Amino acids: CASILDGWGVNTEAFF.

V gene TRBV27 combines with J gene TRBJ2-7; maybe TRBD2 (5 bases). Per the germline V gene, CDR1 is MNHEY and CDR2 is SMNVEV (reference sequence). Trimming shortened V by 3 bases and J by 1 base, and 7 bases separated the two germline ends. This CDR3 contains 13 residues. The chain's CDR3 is CASSFGESYEQYF. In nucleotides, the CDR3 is TGTGCCAGCAGTTTCGGGGAGTCCTACGAGCAGTACTTC.

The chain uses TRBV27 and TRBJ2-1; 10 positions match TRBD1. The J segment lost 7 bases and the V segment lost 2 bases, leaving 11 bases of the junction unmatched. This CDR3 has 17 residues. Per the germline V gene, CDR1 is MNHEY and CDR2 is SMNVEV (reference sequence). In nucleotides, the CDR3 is TGTGCCAGCAGTTTAGGAAGGGGGGACAGGGGAACGAATGAGCAGTTCTTC. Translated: CASSLGRGDRGTNEQFF.

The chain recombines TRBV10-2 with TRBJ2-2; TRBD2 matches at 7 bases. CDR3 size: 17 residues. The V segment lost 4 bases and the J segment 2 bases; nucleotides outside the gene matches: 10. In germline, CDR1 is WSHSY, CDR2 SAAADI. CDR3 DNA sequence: TGCGCCAGCAGTGGGGAGGGACTACGCGACAACACCGGGGAGCTGTTTTTT. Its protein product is CASSGEGLRDNTGELFF.